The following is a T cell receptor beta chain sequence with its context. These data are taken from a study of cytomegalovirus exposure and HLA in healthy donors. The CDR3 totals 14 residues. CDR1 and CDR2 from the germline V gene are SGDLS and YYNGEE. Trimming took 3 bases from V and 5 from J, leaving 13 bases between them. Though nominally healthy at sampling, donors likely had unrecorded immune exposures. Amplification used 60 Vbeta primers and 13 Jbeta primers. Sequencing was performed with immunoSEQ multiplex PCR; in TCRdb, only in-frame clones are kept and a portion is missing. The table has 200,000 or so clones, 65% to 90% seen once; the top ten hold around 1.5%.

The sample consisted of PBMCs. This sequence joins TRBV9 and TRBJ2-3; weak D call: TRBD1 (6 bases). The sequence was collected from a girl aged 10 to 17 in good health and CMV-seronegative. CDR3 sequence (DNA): TGTGCCAGCAGCGGGACAGTCCCTCTAGATACGCAGTATTTT. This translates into CASSGTVPLDTQYF. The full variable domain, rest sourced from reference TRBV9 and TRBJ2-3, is DSGVTQTPKHLITATGQRVTLRCSPRSGDLSVYWYQQSLDQGLQFLIQYYNGEERAKGNILERFSAQQFPDLHSELNLSSLELGDSALYFCASSGTVPLDTQYFGPGTRLTVL.